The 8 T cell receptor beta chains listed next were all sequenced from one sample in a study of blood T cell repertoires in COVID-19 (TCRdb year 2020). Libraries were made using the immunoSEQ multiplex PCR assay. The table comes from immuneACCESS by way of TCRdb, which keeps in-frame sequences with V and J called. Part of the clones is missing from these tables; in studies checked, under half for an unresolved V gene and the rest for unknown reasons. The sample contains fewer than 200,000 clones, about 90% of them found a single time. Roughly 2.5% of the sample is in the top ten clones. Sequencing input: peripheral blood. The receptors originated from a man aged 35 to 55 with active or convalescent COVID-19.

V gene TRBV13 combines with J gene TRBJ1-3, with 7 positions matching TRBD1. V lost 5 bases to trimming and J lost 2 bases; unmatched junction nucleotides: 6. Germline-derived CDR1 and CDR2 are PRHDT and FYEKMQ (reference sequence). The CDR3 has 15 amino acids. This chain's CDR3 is CASSQRDRAGNTIYF. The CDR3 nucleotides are TGTGCCAGCAGCCAAAGAGACAGGGCTGGAAACACCATATATTTT.

DNA for the CDR3: TGTGCCAGCAGCCTCCAGGGACAGGCGAACACCGGGGAGCTGTTTTTT. It encodes CASSLQGQANTGELFF. The chain uses TRBV9 and TRBJ2-2; 8 bases are shared with TRBD1. The germline V gene encodes CDR1 SGDLS and CDR2 YYNGEE. The length of the CDR3 is 16 residues. The junction had 5 bases not matched to a gene; V was cut back by 4 bases and J by 0 bases.

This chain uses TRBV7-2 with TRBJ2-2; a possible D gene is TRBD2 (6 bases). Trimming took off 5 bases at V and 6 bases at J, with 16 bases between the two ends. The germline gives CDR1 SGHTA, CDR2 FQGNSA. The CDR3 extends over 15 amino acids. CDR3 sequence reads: CASSPGSDYPGELFF. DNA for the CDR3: TGTGCCAGCAGCCCAGGGTCGGACTACCCCGGGGAGCTGTTTTTT.

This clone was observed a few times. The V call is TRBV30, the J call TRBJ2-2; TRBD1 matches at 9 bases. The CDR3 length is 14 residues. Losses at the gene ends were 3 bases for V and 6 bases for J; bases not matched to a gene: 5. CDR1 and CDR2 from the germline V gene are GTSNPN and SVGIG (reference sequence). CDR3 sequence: CAWRDRGRSGELFF. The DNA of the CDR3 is TGTGCCTGGAGAGACAGGGGGAGGTCCGGGGAGCTGTTTTTT.

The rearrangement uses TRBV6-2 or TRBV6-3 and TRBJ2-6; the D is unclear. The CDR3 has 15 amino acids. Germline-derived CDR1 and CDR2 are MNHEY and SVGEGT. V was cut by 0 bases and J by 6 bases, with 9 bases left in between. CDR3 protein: CASSYSRLTANVLTF. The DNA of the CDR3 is TGTGCCAGCAGTTACTCGCGGTTGACGGCCAACGTCCTGACTTTC.

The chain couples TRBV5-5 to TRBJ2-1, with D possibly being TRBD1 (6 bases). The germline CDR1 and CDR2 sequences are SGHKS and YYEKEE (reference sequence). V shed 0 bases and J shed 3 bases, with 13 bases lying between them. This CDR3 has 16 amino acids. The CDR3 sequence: CASSLDSGQYYNEQFF. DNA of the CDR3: TGTGCCAGCAGCTTGGACTCTGGACAGTACTACAATGAGCAGTTCTTC.

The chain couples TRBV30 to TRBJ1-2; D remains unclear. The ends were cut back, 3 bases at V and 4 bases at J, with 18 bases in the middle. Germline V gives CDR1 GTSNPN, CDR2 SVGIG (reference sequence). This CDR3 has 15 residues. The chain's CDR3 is CAWSPGGEAFYGYTF. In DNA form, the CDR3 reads TGTGCCTGGAGCCCTGGCGGAGAGGCATTCTATGGCTACACCTTC.

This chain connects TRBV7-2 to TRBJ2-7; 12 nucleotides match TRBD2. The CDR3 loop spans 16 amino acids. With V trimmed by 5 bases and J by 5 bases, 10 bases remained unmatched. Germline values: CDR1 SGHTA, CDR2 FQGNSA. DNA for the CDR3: TGTGCCAGCAGCCCCAGACTAGCGGGGGCCTTCGACGAGCAGTACTTC. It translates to CASSPRLAGAFDEQYF.